Below, 11 T cell receptor beta chains from the same sample are listed, as sequenced in a study of shared clonotypes between healthy human individuals. The repertoire was sequenced with immunoSEQ multiplex PCR; TCRdb's copy has only in-frame clones and lacks some. The sample lists fewer than 600,000 clones; around 79% were seen once. The source material was PBMCs. The receptors were sampled from a middle-aged woman in good health. Some clones in this sample may be carry-over from other donors' samples.

The chain links TRBV30 to TRBJ1-5, with D tentatively TRBD1 (5 bases). Germline CDR1 reads GTSNPN; CDR2 reads SVGIG (reference sequence). V lost 0 bases to trimming and J lost 2 bases, with 11 bases between them. The CDR3 extends over 15 amino acids. CDR3 nucleotide sequence: TGTGCCTGGAGTGTTGGGGCCGCAGGCAATCAGCCCCAGCATTTT. The encoded protein is CAWSVGAAGNQPQHF.

The chain employs TRBV19 and TRBJ2-7; TRBD2 matches 8 bases. The CDR3 consists of 18 residues. CDR1 LNHDA and CDR2 SQIVND come from the germline V gene (reference sequence). V shed 5 bases, J shed 0 bases, and the junction held 15 bases outside the gene matches. The DNA of the CDR3 is TGTGCCAGTAGTTCCCCCCAAGGAAGCGGGAGCTACTCCTACGAGCAGTACTTC. Translated: CASSSPQGSGSYSYEQYF.

J is TRBJ1-1 and V is TRBV6-6; D gene uncertain. Germline V gene data show CDR1 as MNHNY and CDR2 as SVGAGI (reference sequence). Trimming took off 2 bases at V and 3 bases at J, with 7 bases between the two ends. The CDR3 is made up of 13 amino acids. The CDR3 region is CASSYRKDTEAFF. CDR3 bases: TGTGCCAGCAGTTACCGAAAGGACACTGAAGCTTTCTTT.

The chain is built from TRBV7-3 and TRBJ2-4, with D possibly TRBD1 on 6 matching bases. Trimming took 4 bases from V and 10 from J, leaving 14 bases between them. Looked up from germline, CDR1 is SGHTA and CDR2 is FQGTGA. This CDR3 spans 13 amino acids. CDR3: CASSSNRDGIQYF. The CDR3 DNA reads TGTGCCAGCAGCTCGAACAGGGACGGGATTCAGTACTTC.

Details on this clone: With a far larger clone one base away, a read error is the likely cause. The V call is TRBV4-2, the J call TRBJ2-3, with 7 positions matching TRBD2. Trimming took 0 bases from V and 4 from J; bases not matched to a gene: 1. Germline loops: CDR1 LGHNA, CDR2 YNFKEQ. This CDR3 region has 14 residues. The CDR3 spells CASSQEREPDTQYF. DNA of the CDR3: TGTGCCAGCAGCCAAGAGCGGGAGCCAGATACGCAGTATTTT.

This clone has only one observation. This sequence joins TRBV2 and TRBJ1-2; D might be TRBD1 (5 bases). The CDR3 contains 15 residues. The V and J ends lost 4 bases and 5 bases respectively, with 17 bases between them. Germline lookup yields CDR1 SNHLY and CDR2 FYNNEI. The CDR3: CASSGGRPMGYGYTF. CDR3 bases: TGTGCCAGCAGTGGGGGCCGCCCGATGGGATATGGCTACACCTTC.

The chain joins TRBV2 to TRBJ1-1; 11 bases line up with TRBD1. The CDR3 totals 12 residues. V lost 7 bases and J lost 6; bases outside the gene matches: 1. Germline V gene lookup returns CDR1 SNHLY and CDR2 FYNNEI. CDR3: CASTGQGAEAFF. The CDR3 DNA reads as TGTGCCAGCACGGGACAGGGGGCTGAAGCTTTCTTT.

The genes are TRBV10-1 and TRBJ2-7; D is undetermined. Germline V gives CDR1 WNHNN, CDR2 SYGVQD (reference sequence). This CDR3 contains 14 residues. Trimming pared 2 bases from V and 5 bases from J, leaving 13 bases between. In DNA, the CDR3 is TGCGCCAGCAGTGAGAAAGACTCCGAAAACGAGCAGTACTTC. This sequence encodes CASSEKDSENEQYF.

J is TRBJ2-4 and V is TRBV18; a weak D match, TRBD1 (5 bases). Germline CDR1 KGHSH, CDR2 LQKENI. The CDR3 extends over 12 amino acids. Trimming took off 2 bases at V and 6 bases at J, with 5 bases between the two ends. The CDR3 coding sequence is TGTGCCAGCTCACCAGACAGAAACATTCAGTACTTC. This codes for CASSPDRNIQYF. The full variable domain, in which reference TRBV18 and TRBJ2-4 provide the parts outside the CDR3, is NAGVMQNPRHLVRRRGQEARLRCSPMKGHSHVYWYRQLPEEGLKFMVYLQKENIIDESGMPKERFSAEFPKEGPSILRIQQVVRGDSAAYFCASSPDRNIQYFGAGTRLSVL.

In this sample, this clone turned up many times. Other DNA sequences in the sample encode the same CDR3. The rearrangement links TRBV7-2 to TRBJ1-5; possibly TRBD1 for D (5 bases). Per germline, CDR1 SGHTA and CDR2 FQGNSA. V was trimmed by 2 bases and J by 2 bases, leaving 10 bases between them. The CDR3 totals 15 residues. The DNA of the CDR3 is TGTGCCAGCAGCTTATTGGGGGGGGGCAATCAGCCCCAGCATTTT. Amino acid sequence: CASSLLGGGNQPQHF.

This clone was counted at least ten times. V is TRBV10-3 and J is TRBJ1-1, with D maybe TRBD1 (5 bases). The germline V gene encodes CDR1 ENHRY and CDR2 SYGVKD. This CDR3 comprises 14 residues. V lost 10 bases and J 0 bases, leaving 15 bases between the germline ends. The CDR3 sequence: CATLGQGMNTEAFF. In nucleotides, the CDR3 is TGTGCCACCCTAGGGCAGGGAATGAACACTGAAGCTTTCTTT.